This TCR beta chain emerged from a study of blood T cell repertoires in COVID-19. Whole-study context: PBMCs, B-cell-depleted T cells, or T cells provided the cDNA or gDNA that made up the material.

The V gene lost 3 bases and the J gene lost 3 bases, with 8 bases spanning the gap. Germline V gene sequence: CDR1 KGHSH, CDR2 LQKENI. This CDR3 region has 13 residues. The repertoire was sequenced with immunoSEQ multiplex PCR; TCRdb's copy has only in-frame clones and lacks some. The table has 380,000 or so clones, roughly 86% seen once; the top ten hold roughly 2%. Recruitment covered about 25 US areas and drew participants whose ages spanned about 18 to 90 years. Participants' reported clinical history set cohort assignment. This clonotype originated in a woman between 35 and 50 years old with acute COVID-19. What was sequenced was PBMCs or T cells enriched from blood (not recorded which). The genes are TRBV18 and TRBJ2-5, with a possible D match to TRBD2 (5 bases). The CDR3 bases are TGTGCCAGCTCACCGTCGGGGAAAGAGACCCAGTACTTC. Protein sequence: CASSPSGKETQYF.